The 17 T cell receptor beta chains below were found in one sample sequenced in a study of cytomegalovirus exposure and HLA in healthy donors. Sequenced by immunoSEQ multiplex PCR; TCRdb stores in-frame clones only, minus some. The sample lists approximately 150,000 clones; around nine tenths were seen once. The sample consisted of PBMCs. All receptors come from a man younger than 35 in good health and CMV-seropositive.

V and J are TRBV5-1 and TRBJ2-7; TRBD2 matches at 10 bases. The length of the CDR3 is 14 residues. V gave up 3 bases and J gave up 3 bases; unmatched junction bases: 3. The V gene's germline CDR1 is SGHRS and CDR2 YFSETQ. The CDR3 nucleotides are TGCGCCAGCAGCTCATGGACTAGCGGCTACGAGCAGTACTTC. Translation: CASSSWTSGYEQYF.

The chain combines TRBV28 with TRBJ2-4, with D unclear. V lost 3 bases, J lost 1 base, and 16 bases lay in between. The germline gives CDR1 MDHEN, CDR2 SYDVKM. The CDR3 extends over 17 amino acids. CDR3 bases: TGTGCCAGCAGTTTGGGTCGCAGGCAACTGGCCAAAAACATTCAGTACTTC. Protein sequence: CASSLGRRQLAKNIQYF.

The CDR3 bases are TGTGCCAGCAGTTTACCAGGGGTACCCTATGGCTACACCTTC. It yields the protein CASSLPGVPYGYTF. The chain recombines TRBV28 with TRBJ1-2; D perhaps matches TRBD1 (6 bases). V lost 2 bases to trimming and J lost 4 bases, with 11 bases between them. The CDR3 has 14 amino acids. Germline values: CDR1 MDHEN, CDR2 SYDVKM.

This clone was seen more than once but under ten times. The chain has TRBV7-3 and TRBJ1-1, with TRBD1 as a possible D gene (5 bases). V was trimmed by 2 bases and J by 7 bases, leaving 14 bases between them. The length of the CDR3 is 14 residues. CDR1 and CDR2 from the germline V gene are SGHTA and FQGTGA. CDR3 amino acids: CASSLLGGDLEAFF. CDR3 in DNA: TGTGCCAGCAGCTTATTGGGGGGAGACCTTGAAGCTTTCTTT.

CDR3 sequence (DNA): TGTGCCAGCAGTGGGCTAGCGGGAACCCAAGAGACCCAGTACTTC. Amino acids: CASSGLAGTQETQYF. The chain joins TRBV6-1 to TRBJ2-5; 9 bases fit TRBD2. Losses at the gene ends were 4 bases for V and 1 base for J; bases not matched to a gene: 4. Germline V gene data show CDR1 as MNHNS and CDR2 as SASEGT. The CDR3 sequence is 15 residues long.

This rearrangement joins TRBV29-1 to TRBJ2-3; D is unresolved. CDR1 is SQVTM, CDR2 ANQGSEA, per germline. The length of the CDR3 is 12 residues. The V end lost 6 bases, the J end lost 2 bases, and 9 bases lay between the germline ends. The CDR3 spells CSVLDSTDTQYF. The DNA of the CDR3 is TGCAGCGTGCTAGACTCCACAGATACGCAGTATTTT.

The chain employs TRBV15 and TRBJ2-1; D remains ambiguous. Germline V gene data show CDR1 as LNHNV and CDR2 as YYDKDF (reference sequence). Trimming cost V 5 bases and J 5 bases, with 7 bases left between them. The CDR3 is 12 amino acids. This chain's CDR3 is CATSFLHNEQFF. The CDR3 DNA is TGTGCCACCAGCTTTCTTCACAATGAGCAGTTCTTC.

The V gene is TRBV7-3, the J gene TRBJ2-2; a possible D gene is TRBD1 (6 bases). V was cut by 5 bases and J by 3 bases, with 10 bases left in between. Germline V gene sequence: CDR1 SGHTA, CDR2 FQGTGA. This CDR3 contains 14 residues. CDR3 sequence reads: CASSTQGYTGELFF. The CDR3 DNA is TGTGCCAGCAGCACGCAGGGGTACACCGGGGAGCTGTTTTTT.

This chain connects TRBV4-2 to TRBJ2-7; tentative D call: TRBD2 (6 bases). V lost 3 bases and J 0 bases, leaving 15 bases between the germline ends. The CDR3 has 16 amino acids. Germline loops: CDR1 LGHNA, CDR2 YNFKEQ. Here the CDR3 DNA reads TGTGCCAGCAGCCAGGGCGGATCGGGGGACTCCTACGAGCAGTACTTC. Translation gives CASSQGGSGDSYEQYF.

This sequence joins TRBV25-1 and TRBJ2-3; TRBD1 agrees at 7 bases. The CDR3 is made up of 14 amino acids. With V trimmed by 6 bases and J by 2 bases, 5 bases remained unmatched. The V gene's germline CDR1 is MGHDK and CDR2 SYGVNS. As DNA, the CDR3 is TGTGCCAGCAGCCCGACAGGGAACACAGATACGCAGTATTTT. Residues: CASSPTGNTDTQYF.

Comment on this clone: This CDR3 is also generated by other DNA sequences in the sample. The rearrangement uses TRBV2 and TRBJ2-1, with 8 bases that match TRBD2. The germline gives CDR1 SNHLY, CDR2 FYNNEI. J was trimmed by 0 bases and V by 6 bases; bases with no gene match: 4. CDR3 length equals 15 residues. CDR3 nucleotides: TGTGCCAGCAGAGCCGGGACTAGCTCCTACAATGAGCAGTTCTTC. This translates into CASRAGTSSYNEQFF.

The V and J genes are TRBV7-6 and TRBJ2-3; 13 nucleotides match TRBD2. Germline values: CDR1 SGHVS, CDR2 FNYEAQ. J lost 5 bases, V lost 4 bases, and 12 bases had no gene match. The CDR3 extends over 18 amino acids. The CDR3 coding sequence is TGTGCCAGCAGCTCCCGGACTAGCGGGGGAGTTCCGGAAGATACGCAGTATTTT. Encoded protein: CASSSRTSGGVPEDTQYF.

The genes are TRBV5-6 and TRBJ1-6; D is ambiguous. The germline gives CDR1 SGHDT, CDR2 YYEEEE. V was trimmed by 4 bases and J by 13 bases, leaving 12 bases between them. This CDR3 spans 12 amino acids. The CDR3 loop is CASSQGRGPLHF. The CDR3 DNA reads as TGTGCCAGCAGCCAAGGCCGAGGCCCCCTCCACTTT. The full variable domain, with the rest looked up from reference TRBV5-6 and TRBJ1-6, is DAGVTQSPTHLIKTRGQQVTLRCSPKSGHDTVSWYQQALGQGPQFIFQYYEEEERQRGNFPDRFSGHQFPNYSSELNVNALLLGDSALYLCASSQGRGPLHFGNGTRLTVT.

The CDR3 bases are TGTGCCACCAGCAGCAACCAGGGTATGGAGCAGTACTTC. Its protein product is CATSSNQGMEQYF. The rearrangement joins TRBV15 to TRBJ2-7; TRBD1 might be the D (5 bases). Trimming shortened V by 3 bases and J by 7 bases, and 13 bases separated the two germline ends. The CDR3 is 13 residues long. Germline values: CDR1 LNHNV, CDR2 YYDKDF (reference sequence).

The CDR3 region is CASSIAVADYEPQHF. As DNA, the CDR3 is TGTGCCAGTAGTATAGCGGTAGCGGATTACGAGCCCCAGCATTTT. The chain is built from TRBV19 and TRBJ1-5, with D unresolved. V shed 1 base and J shed 8 bases, with 15 bases lying between them. The length of the CDR3 is 15 residues. Germline lookup yields CDR1 LNHDA and CDR2 SQIVND (reference sequence). Looking up the rest from reference TRBV19 and TRBJ1-5 gives the full variable domain: DGGITQSPKYLFRKEGQNVTLSCEQNLNHDAMYWYRQDPGQGLRLIYYSQIVNDFQKGDIAEGYSVSREKKESFPLTVTSAQKNPTAFYLCASSIAVADYEPQHFGDGTRLSIL.

The DNA of the CDR3 is TGTGCCAGCAGCTTAGGGGCTAGCGGTAACAATGAGCAGTTCTTC. Its translation is CASSLGASGNNEQFF. The rearrangement joins TRBV7-3 to TRBJ2-1; 7 bases agree with TRBD2. The germline CDR1 and CDR2 sequences are SGHTA and FQGTGA. V dropped 2 bases and J dropped 5; count of bases not matched to a gene: 6. This CDR3 region has 15 residues.

CDR3 residues: CASSVTPYSGGANTGELFF. For the CDR3, the DNA is TGTGCCAGCAGCGTGACACCTTATAGCGGGGGGGCGAACACCGGGGAGCTGTTTTTT. The rearrangement joins TRBV9 to TRBJ2-2, with 11 bases matching TRBD2. Per the germline V gene, CDR1 is SGDLS and CDR2 is YYNGEE. The CDR3 length is 19 residues. Trimming at V came to 2 bases and at J to 0 bases, leaving 9 bases not matched to a gene.